This entry concerns a single TCR beta chain. Its specificity is unknown. In germline, CDR1 is MNHEY, CDR2 SVGAGI. The CDR3 length is 13 residues. These data belong to a study of cytomegalovirus exposure and HLA in healthy donors. Notes on the study in general: In vitro work confirmed that a few CMV-associated chains recognize CMV antigens. Previous analysis showed most TCR beta V segments were productive about 90% or about 30% of the time.

The PCR made use of 60 Vbeta and 13 Jbeta primers. Measured with immunoSEQ multiplex PCR; TCRdb has only the in-frame clones, and not every one. The table has approximately 130,000 clones, about 80% seen once; the top ten hold approximately 9.1%. There were likely unrecorded immune exposures, though donors were nominally healthy when sampled. This receptor was obtained from a woman aged 45-59 years in good health and CMV-seropositive. Sequenced sample: PBMCs. The chain combines TRBV6-5 with TRBJ2-5; 8 nucleotides agree with TRBD1. The J call is uncertain, as TRBJ2-7 better fits the DNA end. CDR3 nucleotides: TGTGCCAGCAGCCGGGACAGGAACTACGAGCAGTACTTC. This codes for CASSRDRNYEQYF.